This TCR beta chain was retrieved from a study of cytomegalovirus exposure and HLA in healthy donors. Study context: There were fewer than 130 million unique TCR beta sequences, drawn from some 180 million T cells, in an earlier analysis.

The J segment lost 2 bases and the V segment lost 4 bases, leaving 1 base of the junction unmatched. In germline, CDR1 is GTSNPN, CDR2 SVGIG (reference sequence). The CDR3 is 12 amino acids. This clone came up a few times. The PCR employed 60 Vbeta primers together with 13 Jbeta primers. Method: immunoSEQ multiplex PCR; TCRdb's copy keeps in-frame clones and lacks some. Found here are 140,000 to 150,000 clones, roughly 80% of them singletons; the top ten hold 4% to 4.5%. Sequencing was done on a sample of PBMCs. This sequence joins TRBV30 and TRBJ2-7; TRBD2 aligns across 8 bases. The TCR originated in a woman between 40 and 50 years old in good health and CMV-seropositive. The CDR3 region has the DNA TGTGCCTGGAACGGGGGGGCCTACGAGCAGTACTTC. This translates into CAWNGGAYEQYF.